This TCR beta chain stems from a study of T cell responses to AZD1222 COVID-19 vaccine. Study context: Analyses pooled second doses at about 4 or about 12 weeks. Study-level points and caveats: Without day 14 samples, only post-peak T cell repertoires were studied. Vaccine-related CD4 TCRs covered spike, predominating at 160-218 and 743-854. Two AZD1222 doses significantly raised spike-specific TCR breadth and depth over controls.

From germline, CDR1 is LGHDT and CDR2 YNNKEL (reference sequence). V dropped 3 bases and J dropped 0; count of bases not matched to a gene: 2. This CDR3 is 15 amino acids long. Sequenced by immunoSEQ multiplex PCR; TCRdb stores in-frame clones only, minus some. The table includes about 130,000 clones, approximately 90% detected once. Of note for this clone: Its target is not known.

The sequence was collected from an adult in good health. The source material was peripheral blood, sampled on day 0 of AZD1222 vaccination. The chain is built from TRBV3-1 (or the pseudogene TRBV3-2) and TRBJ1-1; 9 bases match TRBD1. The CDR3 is CASSQGQGMNTEAFF. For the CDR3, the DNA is TGTGCCAGCAGCCAGGGACAGGGCATGAACACTGAAGCTTTCTTT.